Each of the 5 T cell receptor beta chains below was sequenced from the same sample in a study of T cells in Graves' hyperthyroidism and ophthalmopathy. Amplification of TCR beta CDR3 regions used RNA as the template. Initially, a first-round RT-PCR of the TCR CDR3 employed the HTBI primer set. TCRdb ran MiXCR on the multiplex PCR reads and lists one entry per CDR3 protein. The sample contains 500,000 to 800,000 distinct CDR3 sequences, roughly 45% of which appear only once. Sequenced: peripheral blood or thyroid tissue (not recorded which). These receptors originate from an adult man with Graves' disease, either hyperthyroidism or ophthalmopathy (not recorded which).

This clonotype was recorded a few times. The CDR3 region is CASSSPGTVEAFF. The CDR3 coding sequence is TGTGCCAGCAGCTCCCCCGGGACAGTTGAAGCTTTCTTT. J is TRBJ1-1 and V is TRBV7-9, with 7 bases matching TRBD1. CDR1 is SEHNR and CDR2 is FQNEAQ in the germline V gene (reference sequence). The CDR3 extends over 13 amino acids. With 4 bases clipped from V and 7 bases from J, the junction kept 6 bases outside the gene matches.

This clonotype was observed a single time. Germline is not matched at one junction end, which may reflect a read error. The rearrangement links TRBV6-2 or TRBV6-3 to TRBJ1-3; a weak D match, TRBD1 (6 bases). CDR1 and CDR2 from the germline V gene are MNHEY and SVGEGT. This CDR3 has 17 amino acids. CDR3 nucleotides: TGTGCCAGCAGATACTCGGCGGGGGGCGGATTTGGAAACACCATATATTTT. This encodes CASRYSAGGGFGNTIYF.

About this clonotype: A much larger clonotype is one base distant, so this may be a read error. The chain is built from TRBV7-2 and TRBJ1-2; a possible D gene is TRBD1 (5 bases). The CDR3 extends over 12 amino acids. Germline V gives CDR1 SGHTA, CDR2 FQGNSA. Trimming stripped 5 bases from V and 8 bases from J, with 12 bases between. CDR3 in amino acids: CTSSKRDGGYTF. CDR3 sequence (DNA): TGTACCAGCAGCAAGAGGGACGGAGGCTACACCTTC.

The chain recombines TRBV11-2 with TRBJ2-7; TRBD1 aligns across 7 bases. The V and J ends lost 4 bases and 6 bases, in that order; junction bases with no gene match: 3. The length of the CDR3 is 12 residues. Germline values: CDR1 SGHAT, CDR2 FQNNGV. CDR3 residues: CASSSRQGEQYF. As DNA, the CDR3 is TGTGCCAGCAGCTCCAGACAGGGCGAGCAGTACTTC.

On this clonotype: A read error may account for a junction end that differs from germline. The V gene is TRBV5-1, the J gene TRBJ1-4, with D possibly TRBD1 on 5 matching bases. Germline CDR1 SGHRS, CDR2 YFSETQ. The CDR3 sequence is 14 residues long. CDR3 loop: CASSPGGANEKLFF. DNA of the CDR3: TGTGCCAGCAGCCCGGGTGGGGCCAATGAAAAACTGTTTTTT.